The 10 T cell receptor beta chains below all came from one sample that was sequenced in a study of T cells after yellow fever vaccination. TCRdb redid the calling of the 5' RACE reads with MiXCR, one entry per CDR3 protein. The sample lists 150,000 or so distinct CDR3 sequences; around 9.7% were seen once. The material sequenced was CD8+ T cells sorted from PBMCs, taken 45 days after the yellow fever booster vaccination. These receptors all come from a man younger than 35 who received the YFV17D yellow fever vaccine.

This clonotype was detected a few times. The chain employs TRBV5-1 and TRBJ1-4; TRBD1 is a possible D gene (5 bases). V was clipped by 6 bases and J by 8 bases, with 20 bases between them. The CDR3 consists of 15 residues. In germline, CDR1 is SGHRS, CDR2 YFSETQ. This chain's CDR3 is CASTATGGPGEKLFF. In DNA form, the CDR3 reads TGCGCCAGCACCGCCACGGGGGGACCGGGGGAAAAACTGTTTTTT.

This clonotype was counted a few times. This sequence joins TRBV13 and TRBJ2-5; D is possibly TRBD1 (6 bases). Germline V gene lookup returns CDR1 PRHDT and CDR2 FYEKMQ (reference sequence). The length of the CDR3 is 14 residues. Trimming cost V 1 base and J 5 bases, with 11 bases left between them. The CDR3 loop is CASSLEQGWETQYF. The DNA of the CDR3 is TGTGCCAGCAGCTTAGAACAGGGATGGGAGACCCAGTACTTC.

This clonotype showed up just a few times. The V and J genes are TRBV7-9 and TRBJ2-1; perhaps D is TRBD1 or TRBD2 (6 bases each). V was trimmed by 3 bases and J by 1 base, leaving 10 bases between them. Germline V gene lookup returns CDR1 SEHNR and CDR2 FQNEAQ (reference sequence). There are 15 residues in the CDR3. CDR3 nucleotide sequence: TGTGCCAGCAGCTTCGAGGGGGGATCCTACAATGAGCAGTTCTTC. Translation gives CASSFEGGSYNEQFF.

The V gene is TRBV6-1, the J gene TRBJ2-7; D is perhaps TRBD2 (5 bases). From germline, CDR1 is MNHNS and CDR2 SASEGT. This CDR3 comprises 12 residues. The V end was cut by 4 bases, the J end by 6 bases, with 10 bases between. This chain's CDR3 is CASSAGDLEQYV. CDR3 in DNA: TGTGCCAGCAGTGCCGGGGATCTCGAGCAGTACGTC.

This clonotype showed up just a few times. V gene TRBV4-1 combines with J gene TRBJ2-5; 10 bases are a match to TRBD2. Germline values: CDR1 MGHRA, CDR2 YSYEKL. This CDR3 spans 16 amino acids. V dropped 3 bases and J dropped 2; count of bases not matched to a gene: 6. The CDR3, as DNA: TGCGCCAGCAGCCACCCAGCGGGGGGGATTCAAGAGACCCAGTACTTC. Translation: CASSHPAGGIQETQYF.

This clonotype turned up a few times. Here the CDR3 reads CASSRMTGNTDTQYF. The CDR3 coding sequence is TGTGCCAGCAGCCGAATGACAGGGAACACAGATACGCAGTATTTT. The chain links TRBV7-6 to TRBJ2-3; 7 bases match TRBD1. The V segment lost 5 bases and the J segment 2 bases; nucleotides outside the gene matches: 7. This CDR3 comprises 15 residues. Germline CDR1 reads SGHVS; CDR2 reads FNYEAQ.

The chain links TRBV6-6 to TRBJ2-1, with D tentatively TRBD1 (5 bases). This CDR3 is 14 amino acids long. Germline CDR1 reads MNHNY; CDR2 reads SVGAGI (reference sequence). Trimming stripped 8 bases from V and 0 bases from J, with 11 bases between. The CDR3 bases are TGTGCCAGCGGGGCCTCGAGCTCCTACAATGAGCAGTTCTTC. This codes for CASGASSSYNEQFF.

The rearrangement links TRBV29-1 to TRBJ1-1; no clear D. Trimming stripped 5 bases from V and 1 base from J, with 8 bases between. Germline loops: CDR1 SQVTM, CDR2 ANQGSEA. The CDR3 has 12 residues. DNA of the CDR3: TGCAGCGTTCTGGCCCCGAACACTGAAGCTTTCTTT. Amino acid sequence: CSVLAPNTEAFF.

The chain uses TRBV6-5 and TRBJ1-1; 8 nucleotides align to TRBD1. The CDR3 has 17 residues. CDR1 is MNHEY and CDR2 is SVGAGI in the germline V gene. With V trimmed by 6 bases and J by 0 bases, 12 bases remained unmatched. CDR3 coding DNA: TGTGCCAGCAGACTAACCGGACAGGGAGCGCTGAACACTGAAGCTTTCTTT. This gives the protein CASRLTGQGALNTEAFF.

This clonotype was picked up a small number of times. V gene TRBV4-3 combines with J gene TRBJ1-1; D perhaps matches TRBD1 (5 bases). This CDR3 has 15 residues. Trimming cost V 0 bases and J 5 bases, with 13 bases left between them. Germline values: CDR1 LGHNA, CDR2 YSLEER. The CDR3 nucleotides are TGCGCCAGCAGCCAAGATAGGGCGGGGGAGACTGAAGCTTTCTTT. Its protein product is CASSQDRAGETEAFF.